This T cell receptor beta chain was sequenced during a study of blood T cell repertoires in COVID-19. Study as a whole: Sources were T cells, B-cell-depleted T cells, or PBMCs; the material itself was cDNA or gDNA.

While infection was still active, Seattle patients were enrolled and then followed longitudinally. As handled by the study authors: Nucleated cell number was recorded as an estimate derived from reference gene primer amplification. Measured with immunoSEQ multiplex PCR; TCRdb has only the in-frame clones, and not every one. The V and J calls and the clone size are those of that table, but D and trimming were determined from the DNA. Of roughly 250,000 clones detected, 85% to 90% appear once; the ten largest clones hold approximately 12%. Sequencing input: peripheral blood. The TCR sequence derives from a woman aged 30 to 39 with COVID-19, enrolled during active disease.

The CDR3 spells CASGLQGYGYTF. In DNA, the CDR3 is TGTGCTAGTGGTTTACAGGGCTATGGCTACACCTTC. This sequence joins TRBV12-5 and TRBJ1-2; possibly TRBD1 for D (6 bases). CDR3 length: 12 residues. The germline CDR1 and CDR2 sequences are LGHNT and FRNRAP. Trimming pared 3 bases from V and 4 bases from J, leaving 6 bases between.